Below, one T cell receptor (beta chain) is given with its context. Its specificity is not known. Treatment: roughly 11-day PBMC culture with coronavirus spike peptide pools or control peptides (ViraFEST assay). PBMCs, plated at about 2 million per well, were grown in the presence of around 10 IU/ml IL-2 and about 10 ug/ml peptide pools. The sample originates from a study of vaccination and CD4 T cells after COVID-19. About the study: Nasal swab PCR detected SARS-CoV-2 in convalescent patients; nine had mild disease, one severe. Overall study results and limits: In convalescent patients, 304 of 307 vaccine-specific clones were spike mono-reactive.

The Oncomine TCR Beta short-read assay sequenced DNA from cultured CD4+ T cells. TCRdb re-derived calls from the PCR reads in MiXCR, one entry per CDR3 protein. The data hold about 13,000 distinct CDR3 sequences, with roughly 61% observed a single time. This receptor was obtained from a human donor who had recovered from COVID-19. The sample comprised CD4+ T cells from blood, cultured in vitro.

In DNA form, the CDR3 reads TGTGCCAGCAGATGGGGGAATTCACCCCTCCACTTT. This sequence encodes CASRWGNSPLHF. The chain is built from TRBV3-1 and TRBJ1-6; possible D gene TRBD1, 5 bases. Germline CDR1 and CDR2: LGHDT and YNNKEL (reference sequence). Trimming cost V 6 bases and J 7 bases, with 7 bases left between them. The CDR3 loop spans 12 amino acids.